A single sample is the source of the 30 T cell receptor beta chains below, sequenced in a study of blood T cells in healthy people across ages. A second PCR, run for about 7 to 11 cycles, used a sample-barcoded 5' primer plus a J-beta primer mix. TCRdb redid the calling of the 5' RACE reads with MiXCR, one entry per CDR3 protein. The sample contains around 1,700,000 distinct CDR3 sequences, approximately 30% of which appear only once. Sequenced input: blood. Receptors originate from a woman younger than 45 in good health.

This clonotype occurred a few times. J is TRBJ2-1 and V is TRBV28, with D perhaps TRBD1 (6 bases). The germline CDR1 and CDR2 sequences are MDHEN and SYDVKM. This CDR3 is built from 12 residues. V gave up 6 bases and J gave up 9 bases, with 12 bases separating them. In nucleotides, the CDR3 is TGTGCCAGCAGGGGGGACACTTTTGAGCAGTTCTTC. This codes for CASRGDTFEQFF.

V gene TRBV7-9 combines with J gene TRBJ2-6; D not resolved. The CDR3 has 15 amino acids. Trimming removed 5 bases from V and 1 base from J, with 9 bases in between. Germline CDR1 is SEHNR and CDR2 is FQNEAQ (reference sequence). The CDR3 region has the DNA TGTGCCAGCAGCCCGACCCCATCTGGGGCCAACGTCCTGACTTTC. Its protein product is CASSPTPSGANVLTF.

This clonotype occurred many times. J is TRBJ2-5 and V is TRBV10-3; D is undetermined. Trimming removed 5 bases at V and 4 bases at J, with 14 bases between. The CDR3 spans 14 residues. CDR1 and CDR2 from the germline V gene are ENHRY and SYGVKD. The CDR3 coding sequence is TGTGCCATCAGTCCGACCATCCGATTAGAGACCCAGTACTTC. It specifies CAISPTIRLETQYF.

This clonotype occurred a few times. The chain uses TRBV18 and TRBJ1-5; 7 bases map to TRBD1. CDR1 and CDR2 (germline): KGHSH, LQKENI. CDR3 length equals 13 residues. V was pared by 8 bases and J by 7 bases, with 8 bases of the junction left unmatched. CDR3 DNA sequence: TGTGCCAGCGCGGAGGGGGCGGACCAGCCCCAGCATTTT. Translated: CASAEGADQPQHF.

This clonotype was seen more than once but under ten times. The chain's CDR3 is CSVTDSGTTTNEKLFF. DNA of the CDR3: TGCAGCGTGACCGATTCCGGGACAACAACTAATGAAAAACTGTTTTTT. V and J are TRBV29-1 and TRBJ1-4, with TRBD1 as a possible D gene (6 bases). Trimming removed 6 bases at V and 0 bases at J, with 17 bases between. Germline CDR1 reads SQVTM; CDR2 reads ANQGSEA. The CDR3 runs 16 residues.

The V gene is TRBV10-3, the J gene TRBJ2-4; 8 positions agree with TRBD2. With the DNA end fitting TRBJ2-7 better, the J assignment may be wrong. Per the germline V gene, CDR1 is ENHRY and CDR2 is SYGVKD. CDR3 length: 17 residues. The CDR3: CAISEPGGLAQRGEQYF. CDR3 DNA: TGTGCCATCAGTGAGCCGGGAGGGCTAGCGCAGAGAGGCGAGCAGTACTTC.

This clonotype was observed a few times. The chain is built from TRBV20-1 and TRBJ1-6; D not resolved. CDR3 length equals 16 residues. In germline, CDR1 is DFQATT, CDR2 SNEGSKA (reference sequence). The V and J ends lost 1 base and 8 bases respectively, with 18 bases between them. The CDR3 DNA reads TGCAGTGCTAGAGCATCGGGCTTGGGCTTGGATTCACCCCTCCACTTT. Translation: CSARASGLGLDSPLHF.

This clonotype has ten or more counts. This chain links TRBV10-3 with TRBJ2-7; 7 nucleotides align to TRBD1. Losses at the gene ends were 5 bases for V and 7 bases for J; bases not matched to a gene: 5. This CDR3 has 12 residues. Germline V gene sequence: CDR1 ENHRY, CDR2 SYGVKD. The CDR3, as DNA: TGTGCCATCAGTATAACAGGGGAAGAGCAGTACTTC. Its translation is CAISITGEEQYF.

The CDR3 spells CASSWVTGELFF. In DNA, the CDR3 is TGTGCCAGCAGTTGGGTTACCGGGGAGCTGTTTTTT. The chain carries TRBV28 and TRBJ2-2; D unresolved. This CDR3 is 12 amino acids long. The V end lost 4 bases, the J end lost 5 bases, and 5 bases lay between the germline ends. Germline CDR1 is MDHEN and CDR2 is SYDVKM.

This clonotype was detected once. V is TRBV7-2 and J is TRBJ2-7, with 7 positions matching TRBD1. Germline CDR1 reads SGHTA; CDR2 reads FQGNSA. The junction had 7 bases not matched to a gene; V was cut back by 5 bases and J by 3 bases. The CDR3 sequence is 14 residues long. The CDR3 DNA follows: TGTGCCAGCAGCCACACGGGACAGAACTACGAGCAGTACTTC. It is translated as CASSHTGQNYEQYF. Using reference TRBV7-2 and TRBJ2-7 for the parts outside the CDR3, the full variable domain is GAGVSQSPSNKVTEKGKDVELRCDPISGHTALYWYRQSLGQGLEFLIYFQGNSAPDKSGLPSDRFSAERTGGSVSTLTIQRTQQEDSAVYLCASSHTGQNYEQYFGPGTRLTVT.

V is TRBV9 and J is TRBJ2-5, with TRBD1 as a possible D gene (5 bases). From germline, CDR1 is SGDLS and CDR2 YYNGEE. The CDR3 runs to 16 residues. Trimming took off 3 bases at V and 0 bases at J, with 15 bases between the two ends. The CDR3 reads CASSAQPTVYQETQYF. CDR3 nucleotide sequence: TGTGCCAGCAGCGCACAACCGACAGTGTACCAAGAGACCCAGTACTTC.

A remark on this clonotype: A read error may produce the germline difference seen at one junction end. V is TRBV4-1 and J is TRBJ2-3; D gene uncertain. In germline, CDR1 is MGHRA, CDR2 YSYEKL. This CDR3 has 14 amino acids. CDR3 sequence reads: CASSQAYGPDTQYF. In nucleotides, the CDR3 is TGCGCCAGCAGTCAAGCGTATGGGCCAGATACGCAGTATTTT.

As concerns this clonotype: This may arise from a read error, as a much more abundant clone is one base away. The genes are TRBV29-1 and TRBJ2-4; TRBD1 is a possible D gene (5 bases). The end of the DNA aligns better with TRBJ2-7, so the J call may be wrong. This CDR3 has 12 residues. Germline CDR1 and CDR2: SQVTM and ANQGSEA. The CDR3 nucleotides are TGCAGCGGTGACCAGGGTGGGTACGAGCAGTACTTC. It translates to CSGDQGGYEQYF.

As to this clonotype: This could be a read error, since a much larger clone is one nucleotide away. The chain is built from TRBV29-1 and TRBJ2-7, with D possibly TRBD2 on 5 matching bases. The CDR3 covers 14 residues. Trimming removed 4 bases at V and 7 bases at J, with 20 bases between. CDR1 SQVTM and CDR2 ANQGSEA come from the germline V gene. This CDR3 reads CSVGLSSPTREQYF. The CDR3 nucleotides read TGCAGCGTTGGGCTCTCTAGCCCTACTCGGGAGCAGTACTTC.

This clonotype was found many times. CDR3 residues: CASSRAGNYEQYF. CDR3 nucleotides: TGTGCCAGCAGTCGAGCGGGGAACTACGAGCAGTACTTC. V gene TRBV6-5 combines with J gene TRBJ2-7; 7 bases are shared with TRBD2. J was trimmed by 3 bases and V by 5 bases; bases with no gene match: 4. The CDR3 is 13 amino acids. Per the germline V gene, CDR1 is MNHEY and CDR2 is SVGAGI.

This chain links TRBV5-5 with TRBJ1-3; unclear D gene. CDR1 SGHKS and CDR2 YYEKEE come from the germline V gene (reference sequence). Trimming removed 7 bases at V and 0 bases at J, with 11 bases between. This CDR3 contains 14 residues. The CDR3 spells CASAPMVSGNTIYF. The CDR3 DNA reads TGTGCCAGCGCGCCGATGGTCTCTGGAAACACCATATATTTT.

The V call is TRBV7-2, the J call TRBJ2-7, with 12 bases identical to TRBD2. The germline V gene has CDR1 SGHTA and CDR2 FQGNSA. CDR3 length: 17 amino acids. The junction had 10 bases not matched to a gene; V was cut back by 5 bases and J by 2 bases. In DNA form, the CDR3 reads TGTGCCAGCAGCCCTCCTAGCGGGGGGGCCTGGGCCTACGAGCAGTACTTC. Its protein product is CASSPPSGGAWAYEQYF.

Concerning this clonotype: The junction differs from germline at one of its ends, possibly a read error. This chain links TRBV9 with TRBJ2-2; TRBD2 matches 12 bases. Germline lookup yields CDR1 SGDLS and CDR2 YYNGEE. The CDR3 spans 18 residues. The CDR3 DNA reads TGTGCCAGCAGCCCTACTAGCGGGGGGCCTTCTGACACCGGGAAGCTGTTTTTT. Encoded protein: CASSPTSGGPSDTGKLFF.

The chain joins TRBV7-9 to TRBJ2-1; D gene unclear. In germline, CDR1 is SEHNR, CDR2 FQNEAQ (reference sequence). V lost 1 base to trimming and J lost 13 bases, with 17 bases between them. The CDR3 length is 14 residues. The CDR3, as DNA: TGTGCCAGCAGCTTAGTCCAGCAGCAAGAGACCCAGTTCTTC. Its protein is CASSLVQQQETQFF.

The chain recombines TRBV29-1 with TRBJ2-1; TRBD2 matches 12 bases. CDR3 length: 15 amino acids. Germline assignment: CDR1 SQVTM and CDR2 ANQGSEA. Trimming took 0 bases from V and 10 from J; bases not matched to a gene: 7. The CDR3 DNA sequence: TGCAGCGTTGAAGATGGGGCTAGCGGGAGGGTAGAGCAGTTCTTC. This gives the protein CSVEDGASGRVEQFF.

This clonotype occurred many times. The CDR3 DNA follows: TGTGCCAGCAGCGGGACGGACAAATACGAGCAGTACTTC. Residues: CASSGTDKYEQYF. The gene calls are TRBV6-5 and TRBJ2-7, with D perhaps given as TRBD1 or TRBD2 (5 bases each). The CDR3 has 13 amino acids. CDR1 MNHEY and CDR2 SVGAGI come from the germline V gene. V was pared by 6 bases and J by 4 bases, with 13 bases between.

V is TRBV27 and J is TRBJ2-1, with D maybe TRBD1 (6 bases). The V and J ends lost 1 base and 6 bases respectively, with 13 bases between them. CDR1 is MNHEY, CDR2 SMNVEV, per germline (reference sequence). The length of the CDR3 is 15 residues. CDR3 protein: CASSLLGAPSNEQFF. The CDR3 nucleotides are TGTGCCAGCAGTTTATTGGGGGCCCCCTCCAATGAGCAGTTCTTC.

At least ten counts were recorded for this clonotype. This chain connects TRBV9 to TRBJ2-1; 13 nucleotides align to TRBD2. V lost 4 bases to trimming and J lost 8 bases; unmatched junction nucleotides: 9. CDR1 is SGDLS, CDR2 YYNGEE, per germline. The CDR3 spans 16 residues. The CDR3 DNA reads as TGTGCCAGCAGCTCCCCCGTTGGACTAGCGGGAGATGAGCAGTTCTTC. The encoded protein is CASSSPVGLAGDEQFF.

The table lists this clonotype with a count of one. The chain couples TRBV15 to TRBJ2-4, with 7 bases identical to TRBD1. The end of the DNA aligns better with TRBJ2-7, so the J call may be wrong. The germline CDR1 and CDR2 sequences are LNHNV and YYDKDF (reference sequence). The CDR3 has 13 residues. As DNA, the CDR3 is TGTGCCACCAGCCGGGAACAGGGGTACGAGCAGTACTTC. Its translation: CATSREQGYEQYF.

In its sample, this clonotype was seen many times. V and J are TRBV6-5 and TRBJ2-1, with D hard to call. Germline CDR1 and CDR2: MNHEY and SVGAGI. CDR3 size: 12 residues. The V end was cut by 6 bases, the J end by 9 bases, with 12 bases between. The CDR3 protein is CASSSDLREQFF. The CDR3 DNA sequence: TGTGCCAGCAGCTCCGATCTCCGTGAGCAGTTCTTC.

Note on this clonotype: A much larger clone sits a single nucleotide away, making a read error possible. The V call is TRBV10-3, the J call TRBJ2-5; tentatively, D is TRBD2 (5 bases). The germline V gene encodes CDR1 ENHRY and CDR2 SYGVKD. The CDR3 contains 14 residues. V was clipped by 0 bases and J by 11 bases, with 16 bases between them. The CDR3 here is CAISESMGGGEQYF. As DNA, the CDR3 is TGTGCCATCAGTGAGTCGATGGGTGGAGGTGAGCAGTACTTC.

The J gene is TRBJ2-6, the V gene TRBV12-3 or TRBV12-4; a possible D gene is TRBD1 (5 bases). V lost 5 bases to trimming and J lost 0 bases, with 11 bases between them. The CDR3 spans 16 residues. CDR3 loop: CASSKGPPSGANVLTF. DNA for the CDR3: TGTGCCAGCAGTAAGGGGCCACCCTCTGGGGCCAACGTCCTGACTTTC.

This clonotype has a handful of counts. The chain combines TRBV5-5 with TRBJ1-4; 10 nucleotides match TRBD1. CDR1 SGHKS and CDR2 YYEKEE come from the germline V gene (reference sequence). The CDR3 runs to 15 residues. V was pared by 6 bases and J by 7 bases, with 9 bases of the junction left unmatched. CDR3 DNA: TGTGCCAGCACCTGGGGGACAGGGGTCGGTGAAAAACTGTTTTTT. This gives the protein CASTWGTGVGEKLFF.

Regarding this clonotype: One end of the junction does not line up with germline, which may come from a read error. The rearrangement uses TRBV5-5 and TRBJ2-3, with TRBD1 matching 9 bases. The length of the CDR3 is 16 residues. In germline, CDR1 is SGHKS, CDR2 YYEKEE (reference sequence). As DNA, the CDR3 is TGTGCCGGCAGCTCCCGGGACAGGGCTTTGACAGATACGCAGTATTTT. It codes for CAGSSRDRALTDTQYF.

This clonotype appeared a few times. This may be a read error: a much more frequent sequence differs by one nucleotide. V and J are TRBV2 and TRBJ2-5; 7 bases are shared with TRBD2. V dropped 4 bases and J dropped 5; count of bases not matched to a gene: 13. Germline CDR1 reads SNHLY; CDR2 reads FYNNEI. CDR3 size: 16 residues. For the CDR3, the DNA is TGTGCCAGCAGTGCGGGACGAGCGGGATCCTGGGAGACCCAGTACTTC. Translating it yields CASSAGRAGSWETQYF.